This entry lists 24 T cell receptor beta chains sequenced from one sample in a study of T cell responses to AZD1222 COVID-19 vaccine (dated by TCRdb to about 2021). Read against the paper, the sample's time point label means: baseline before first vaccination. The receptor library was made with the immunoSEQ multiplex PCR assay. TCRdb mirrors the immuneACCESS table, restricted to in-frame sequences. Some clones are absent from its copies; in checked studies, under half trace to an unresolved V gene, and the reason for the others is unknown. The sample records 90,000 to 120,000 clones, 70% to 90% of which are singletons. Together, the top ten hold 6.5% to 8% of the sample. This specimen was peripheral blood, taken on day 0 of AZD1222 vaccination. Source of these receptors: an adult in good health.

The chain joins TRBV7-8 to TRBJ2-5; the match to TRBD1 covers 9 bases. The CDR3 is 15 residues long. J gave up 3 bases and V 5 bases, and 7 bases lay outside the gene matches. Germline CDR1 SGHVS, CDR2 FQNEAQ. CDR3 protein: CASSLGQGRKETQYF. CDR3 DNA sequence: TGTGCCAGCAGCCTCGGACAGGGGAGGAAAGAGACCCAGTACTTC.

This chain joins TRBV6-5 and TRBJ1-1; D is unclear. The CDR3 covers 14 residues. Trimming removed 1 base at V and 5 bases at J, with 11 bases between. The germline V gene encodes CDR1 MNHEY and CDR2 SVGAGI. This CDR3 is CASSYLGSKTEAFF. Here the CDR3 DNA reads TGTGCCAGCAGTTACTTGGGGTCTAAGACTGAAGCTTTCTTT.

The chain combines TRBV18 with TRBJ2-6; no firm D call. The CDR3 is 14 amino acids. In germline, CDR1 is KGHSH, CDR2 LQKENI. V lost 5 bases to trimming and J lost 0 bases, with 5 bases between them. The CDR3 DNA follows: TGTGCCAGCTCAAGCAGCTCTGGGGCCAACGTCCTGACTTTC. Its translation is CASSSSSGANVLTF.

The rearrangement uses TRBV27 and TRBJ1-4; TRBD1 is a possible D gene (5 bases). With 2 bases removed from V and 8 bases from J, the gap between germline ends came to 6 bases. The CDR3 is 12 amino acids. CDR1 and CDR2 from the germline V gene are MNHEY and SMNVEV (reference sequence). The CDR3 protein is CASSLRGEKLFF. For the CDR3, the DNA is TGTGCCAGCAGTTTAAGGGGAGAAAAACTGTTTTTT.

The chain carries TRBV24-1 and TRBJ2-1; 9 bases agree with TRBD1. Germline-derived CDR1 and CDR2 are KGHDR and SFDVKD. V lost 9 bases and J lost 10; bases outside the gene matches: 3. The CDR3 loop spans 11 amino acids. CDR3 DNA: TGTGCCACCGGGGACAGGGTCGAGCAGTTCTTC. It encodes CATGDRVEQFF.

Only a few counts were recorded for this clone. This rearrangement joins TRBV28 to TRBJ2-7; 8 bases line up with TRBD1. Germline V gene data show CDR1 as MDHEN and CDR2 as SYDVKM. J was trimmed by 2 bases and V by 7 bases; bases with no gene match: 7. The CDR3 sequence is 14 residues long. The chain's CDR3 is CASIPGQDTYEQYF. The DNA of the CDR3 is TGTGCCAGCATCCCGGGACAGGACACCTACGAGCAGTACTTC.

The J gene is TRBJ2-3, the V gene TRBV30, with 8 nucleotides matching TRBD1. Germline CDR1 is GTSNPN and CDR2 is SVGIG (reference sequence). The CDR3 runs 17 residues. The trim removed 3 bases at V and 3 bases at J, leaving 14 bases unmatched. The CDR3 region has the DNA TGTGCCTGGAGGCCCCTTCGGGACAGGCGGAGAACAGATACGCAGTATTTT. It encodes CAWRPLRDRRRTDTQYF.

The V gene is TRBV2, the J gene TRBJ2-5; 7 positions agree with TRBD2. This CDR3 contains 17 residues. The germline V gene has CDR1 SNHLY and CDR2 FYNNEI. V shed 0 bases, J shed 4 bases, and the junction held 11 bases outside the gene matches. The CDR3 here is CASSEARTGGSRETQYF. The CDR3 nucleotides read TGTGCCAGCAGTGAAGCCCGGACTGGCGGGAGTCGAGAGACCCAGTACTTC.

This sequence joins TRBV7-8 and TRBJ1-5; D not resolved. The germline CDR1 and CDR2 sequences are SGHVS and FQNEAQ. CDR3 length: 13 amino acids. Trimming removed 5 bases at V and 6 bases at J, with 11 bases between. CDR3 in amino acids: CASSLRRFQPQHF. CDR3 bases: TGTGCCAGCAGCCTCCGAAGGTTTCAGCCCCAGCATTTT.

The gene calls are TRBV5-6 and TRBJ2-4, with D possibly matching TRBD2 (6 bases). Germline-derived CDR1 and CDR2 are SGHDT and YYEEEE. CDR3 size: 16 residues. The V and J ends lost 4 bases and 0 bases respectively, with 14 bases between them. CDR3 amino acids: CASSVGSTGAKNIQYF. Written as DNA, the CDR3 is TGTGCCAGCAGCGTCGGGAGTACCGGAGCCAAAAACATTCAGTACTTC.

The chain combines TRBV14 with TRBJ2-3, with D possibly being TRBD1 (6 bases). Trimming stripped 4 bases from V and 2 bases from J, with 10 bases between. CDR1 is SGHDN and CDR2 is FVKESK in the germline V gene. The CDR3 sequence is 14 residues long. CDR3: CASSRDRLTDTQYF. DNA of the CDR3: TGTGCCAGCAGCCGCGACAGGCTCACAGATACGCAGTATTTT.

This chain links TRBV11-3 with TRBJ1-3; D gene uncertain. V lost 0 bases to trimming and J lost 0 bases, with 9 bases between them. The length of the CDR3 is 16 residues. The germline gives CDR1 SGHNT, CDR2 YENEEA. DNA of the CDR3: TGTGCCAGCAGCTTAGATGGGCAGAGCTCTGGAAACACCATATATTTT. Translating gives CASSLDGQSSGNTIYF.

This chain links TRBV10-3 with TRBJ2-7; possibly TRBD1 or TRBD2 for D (6 bases each). The CDR3 covers 15 residues. V lost 0 bases and J lost 5, with 14 bases in between. Germline V gene data show CDR1 as ENHRY and CDR2 as SYGVKD. CDR3 DNA: TGTGCCATCAGTGAGTCTCTGGGCCGGGGGCACGAGCAGTACTTC. This sequence encodes CAISESLGRGHEQYF.

This sequence joins TRBV4-2 and TRBJ1-1; no clear D. V lost 0 bases and J 8 bases, leaving 10 bases between the germline ends. Germline loops: CDR1 LGHNA, CDR2 YNFKEQ. The CDR3 loop spans 13 amino acids. The CDR3 spells CASSQERQREAFF. The CDR3 DNA reads as TGTGCCAGCAGCCAAGAGAGGCAGCGAGAAGCTTTCTTT.

The chain carries TRBV19 and TRBJ1-4; D may be TRBD1 (6 bases). CDR1 and CDR2 (germline): LNHDA, SQIVND (reference sequence). The CDR3 is made up of 15 amino acids. With 7 bases removed from V and 0 bases from J, the gap between germline ends came to 12 bases. CDR3 amino acids: CASKPGHATNEKLFF. The DNA for the CDR3 is TGTGCCAGTAAGCCGGGACACGCAACTAATGAAAAACTGTTTTTT.

The rearrangement links TRBV28 to TRBJ2-1; tentative D call: TRBD2 (6 bases). Germline CDR1 and CDR2: MDHEN and SYDVKM. The ends were cut back, 6 bases at V and 10 bases at J, with 25 bases in the middle. The CDR3 sequence is 16 residues long. CDR3: CASSLPIPGLAGEQFF. The CDR3 nucleotides are TGTGCCAGCAGCCTGCCTATACCGGGACTTGCCGGCGAGCAGTTCTTC.

This chain connects TRBV2 to TRBJ2-3; D is unclear. Germline V gives CDR1 SNHLY, CDR2 FYNNEI. The length of the CDR3 is 12 residues. V gave up 7 bases and J gave up 3 bases, with 8 bases separating them. CDR3 residues: CASTSWTDTQYF. CDR3 DNA sequence: TGTGCCAGCACCTCTTGGACAGATACGCAGTATTTT.

Note on this clone: One end of the junction varies from germline; a read error may be responsible. The chain combines TRBV30 with TRBJ2-1; TRBD2 matches at 8 bases. Germline V gives CDR1 GTSNPN, CDR2 SVGIG (reference sequence). The CDR3 runs to 11 residues. CDR3 nucleotides: TGTGCCTGGAGTACCTCGGGGGGGGTAGTCTTC. Translating it yields CAWSTSGGVVF.

To note about this clone: The same CDR3 can be traced to other DNA sequences in this sample. The rearrangement links TRBV27 to TRBJ1-2; D is perhaps TRBD1 (5 bases). This CDR3 is built from 13 residues. V was pared by 5 bases and J by 1 base, with 8 bases between. The germline V gene has CDR1 MNHEY and CDR2 SMNVEV (reference sequence). The CDR3 bases are TGTGCCAGCAGTCTACAGGTTAACTATGGCTACACCTTC. Its translation is CASSLQVNYGYTF.

The genes are TRBV19 and TRBJ2-3, with 11 bases identical to TRBD2. There are 19 residues in the CDR3. J lost 3 bases, V lost 8 bases, and 19 bases had no gene match. From germline, CDR1 is LNHDA and CDR2 SQIVND (reference sequence). The CDR3 DNA is TGTGCCAGTCACCGCGTTCACGGCGGGGTAGCGGGAGGGACAGATACGCAGTATTTT. Its translation: CASHRVHGGVAGGTDTQYF.

V is TRBV28 and J is TRBJ1-1; the D gene is possibly TRBD1 (5 bases). Trimming cost V 5 bases and J 4 bases, with 17 bases left between them. The length of the CDR3 is 15 residues. The germline V gene encodes CDR1 MDHEN and CDR2 SYDVKM. This chain's CDR3 is CASSPPWGEVTEAFF. CDR3 coding DNA: TGTGCCAGCAGTCCGCCATGGGGGGAGGTCACTGAAGCTTTCTTT.

The rearrangement links TRBV6-5 to TRBJ2-1; the D gene could be TRBD1 or TRBD2 (5 bases each). The CDR3 runs 15 residues. Looked up from germline, CDR1 is MNHEY and CDR2 is SVGAGI. V dropped 6 bases and J dropped 4 bases, with 16 bases sitting between them. The CDR3 DNA sequence: TGTGCCAGCAGCGAGAATTCCGGGACGTACAATGAGCAGTTCTTC. This encodes CASSENSGTYNEQFF.

The V and J genes are TRBV28 and TRBJ1-6, with D possibly TRBD1 on 6 matching bases. The CDR3 totals 14 residues. CDR1 and CDR2 from the germline V gene are MDHEN and SYDVKM. V was trimmed by 6 bases and J by 7 bases, leaving 13 bases between them. CDR3 DNA sequence: TGTGCCAGCAGCCCCTGGCAGGGGAATTCACCCCTCCACTTT. Protein product: CASSPWQGNSPLHF.

CDR3 nucleotide sequence: TGTGCCAGCAGTTACGACCTTATGAGGGGGGGTGAGCAGTTCTTC. Protein product: CASSYDLMRGGEQFF. The chain couples TRBV6-5 to TRBJ2-1; maybe TRBD2 (7 bases). Trimming took 2 bases from V and 9 from J, leaving 17 bases between them. CDR3 length: 15 residues. Germline lookup yields CDR1 MNHEY and CDR2 SVGAGI.